This T cell receptor (beta chain) is drawn from a study of cytomegalovirus exposure and HLA in healthy donors. On the study more broadly: Samples from HLA-typed donors yielded about 86 million unique TCRs in an early data release.

From germline, CDR1 is SGHKS and CDR2 YYEKEE (reference sequence). Trimming at V came to 3 bases and at J to 2 bases, leaving 13 bases not matched to a gene. The CDR3 has 17 amino acids. PCR used 60 Vbeta primers and 13 Jbeta primers. Profiling relied on immunoSEQ multiplex PCR, and the TCRdb table lists in-frame clones only, not all of them. The table lists 150,000 to 200,000 clones, about four fifths of them singletons. Study-wide findings and caveats: Later analysis revealed greater clonal expansion in HLA-associated TCR beta chains than in equally common others. Cytomegalovirus status was reportedly diagnosed by the classifier with high sensitivity and specificity. For most TCR sequences rarity was the rule, although some public TCRs occurred in many donors.

Notes on this clone: Its specificity is not known.

V gene TRBV5-5 combines with J gene TRBJ2-5; TRBD1 aligns across 7 bases. The sequence derives from a man between 25 and 39 years old in good health and CMV-seronegative. Sequencing was carried out using PBMCs. The DNA for the CDR3 is TGTGCCAGCAGCTCGGAGAGGGACAGAGGGTTTCAAGAGACCCAGTACTTC. Translating it yields CASSSERDRGFQETQYF. Using reference TRBV5-5 and TRBJ2-5 for the parts outside the CDR3, the full variable domain is DAGVTQSPTHLIKTRGQQVTLRCSPISGHKSVSWYQQVLGQGPQFIFQYYEKEERGRGNFPDRFSARQFPNYSSELNVNALLLGDSALYLCASSSERDRGFQETQYFGPGTRLLVL.